Each of the 18 T cell receptor beta chains below was sequenced from the same sample in a study of cytotoxic CD8 clonotypes in ibrutinib-treated CLL. Only in-frame clones appear in the TCRdb table, and some are missing; sequencing was by immunoSEQ multiplex PCR. Counted here are approximately 11,000 clones, roughly four fifths occurring once; the ten biggest clones make up 20% to 25%. The sample consisted of PBMCs, taken at disease progression, from a patient treated with ibrutinib. The receptors come from a human donor with chronic lymphocytic leukemia.

The chain employs TRBV5-1 and TRBJ2-3; 10 bases are a match to TRBD2. Looked up from germline, CDR1 is SGHRS and CDR2 is YFSETQ. This CDR3 spans 17 amino acids. The V gene end was trimmed by 0 bases and the J gene end by 4 bases; junction bases not matched to a gene: 8. This CDR3 reads CASSLGSSGSGADTQYF. Here the CDR3 DNA reads TGCGCCAGCAGCTTGGGTTCTAGCGGGAGTGGTGCAGATACGCAGTATTTT.

This chain links TRBV5-1 with TRBJ2-1; possible D gene TRBD1, 5 bases. Germline CDR1 reads SGHRS; CDR2 reads YFSETQ. The V end was cut by 5 bases, the J end by 3 bases, with 15 bases between. This CDR3 is built from 15 residues. CDR3 bases: TGCGCCAGCAGTCTACAGGAATTTGGCTACAATGAGCAGTTCTTC. Translation gives CASSLQEFGYNEQFF.

This clone was found once. The chain combines TRBV4-2 with TRBJ1-4, with D perhaps TRBD1 (5 bases). The germline V gene has CDR1 LGHNA and CDR2 YNFKEQ. V lost 3 bases and J 0 bases, leaving 20 bases between the germline ends. The CDR3 has 19 amino acids. The CDR3 sequence is CASSQEVGPGVATNEKLFF. CDR3 sequence (DNA): TGTGCCAGCAGCCAGGAAGTGGGACCTGGAGTTGCAACTAATGAAAAACTGTTTTTT.

The V and J genes are TRBV6-5 and TRBJ2-7, with D perhaps matching TRBD2 (5 bases). CDR1 and CDR2 (germline): MNHEY, SVGAGI. The CDR3 contains 14 residues. V lost 2 bases to trimming and J lost 2 bases, with 10 bases between them. Written as DNA, the CDR3 is TGTGCCAGCAGTTACGGGCGGCGGGCCTACGAGCAGTACTTC. Encoded protein: CASSYGRRAYEQYF.

The chain recombines TRBV10-3 with TRBJ2-7, with TRBD1 as a possible D gene (5 bases). V lost 0 bases and J 6 bases, leaving 12 bases between the germline ends. The germline V gene encodes CDR1 ENHRY and CDR2 SYGVKD. The CDR3 length is 14 residues. The CDR3: CAISESTGLGEQYF. The CDR3 region has the DNA TGTGCCATCAGTGAGTCTACAGGATTGGGCGAGCAGTACTTC.

DNA for the CDR3: TGTGCCAGCATGGGGCAAGATAATGAAAAACTGTTTTTT. Protein product: CASMGQDNEKLFF. The V and J genes are TRBV2 and TRBJ1-4, with D perhaps matching TRBD1 (5 bases). There are 13 residues in the CDR3. V shed 7 bases and J shed 4 bases, with 10 bases lying between them. Germline loops: CDR1 SNHLY, CDR2 FYNNEI.

The rearrangement links TRBV14 to TRBJ1-1; no firm D call. V was pared by 3 bases and J by 3 bases, with 5 bases between. The CDR3 runs 12 residues. CDR1 and CDR2 from the germline V gene are SGHDN and FVKESK. The CDR3 region has the DNA TGTGCCAGCAGCCAGGGGTACACTGAAGCTTTCTTT. This encodes CASSQGYTEAFF.

This chain uses TRBV5-1 with TRBJ2-7; TRBD2 matches 10 bases. Looked up from germline, CDR1 is SGHRS and CDR2 is YFSETQ. This CDR3 is 15 amino acids long. Losses at the gene ends were 2 bases for V and 3 bases for J; bases not matched to a gene: 5. The DNA for the CDR3 is TGCGCCAGCAGCTTCCAACCTAGCGGGAGCTACGAGCAGTACTTC. As protein: CASSFQPSGSYEQYF. Full variable domain (rest looked up from reference TRBV5-1 and TRBJ2-7): KAGVTQTPRYLIKTRGQQVTLSCSPISGHRSVSWYQQTPGQGLQFLFEYFSETQRNKGNFPGRFSGRQFSNSRSEMNVSTLELGDSALYLCASSFQPSGSYEQYFGPGTRLTVT.

Only a few counts were recorded for this clone. The chain has TRBV2 and TRBJ2-5; TRBD1 is a possible D gene (6 bases). This CDR3 region has 14 residues. Germline CDR1 is SNHLY and CDR2 is FYNNEI. V lost 4 bases and J lost 1, with 10 bases in between. The CDR3 nucleotides are TGTGCCAGCAGTGCGACGGACAGCCAAGAGACCCAGTACTTC. Protein sequence: CASSATDSQETQYF. The whole variable domain, filled in from reference TRBV2 and TRBJ2-5, reads EPEVTQTPSHQVTQMGQEVILRCVPISNHLYFYWYRQILGQKVEFLVSFYNNEISEKSEIFDDQFSVERPDGSNFTLKIRSTKLEDSAMYFCASSATDSQETQYFGPGTRLLVL.

For this clone: The junction differs from germline at one of its ends, possibly a read error. This chain links TRBV7-7 with TRBJ2-5, with 7 bases matching TRBD1. CDR1 is SSHAT and CDR2 is FNYEAQ in the germline V gene (reference sequence). The CDR3 is 16 amino acids. CDR3 bases: TGTGCTAGCAGCTTAGAGGGGGCTGGTATCGGAGAGACCCAGTACTTC. As protein: CASSLEGAGIGETQYF.

V and J are TRBV2 and TRBJ1-1; weak D call: TRBD1 (6 bases). The CDR3 extends over 15 amino acids. V shed 5 bases and J shed 2 bases, with 15 bases lying between them. From germline, CDR1 is SNHLY and CDR2 FYNNEI. CDR3 residues: CASSKDSPKNTEAFF. CDR3 nucleotides: TGTGCCAGCAGTAAGGACAGCCCAAAAAACACTGAAGCTTTCTTT.

The chain is built from TRBV7-6 and TRBJ2-5, with no clear D. This CDR3 region has 13 residues. The ends were cut back, 0 bases at V and 7 bases at J, with 9 bases in the middle. Germline V gene sequence: CDR1 SGHVS, CDR2 FNYEAQ. The CDR3 is CASSLAVRRTQYF. The CDR3 region has the DNA TGTGCCAGCAGCTTAGCGGTTAGGAGGACCCAGTACTTC.

This clone was picked up one time. J is TRBJ1-3 and V is TRBV10-3; a possible D gene is TRBD1 (6 bases). Per the germline V gene, CDR1 is ENHRY and CDR2 is SYGVKD. The CDR3 consists of 15 residues. Trimming removed 7 bases from V and 0 bases from J, with 13 bases in between. CDR3 amino acids: CAITKDSSSGNTIYF. DNA for the CDR3: TGTGCCATCACTAAGGACAGCAGCTCTGGAAACACCATATATTTT.

The J gene is TRBJ2-2, the V gene TRBV19; the D gene is possibly TRBD1 (5 bases). V dropped 7 bases and J dropped 0 bases, with 12 bases sitting between them. The length of the CDR3 is 15 residues. CDR1 is LNHDA, CDR2 SQIVND, per germline (reference sequence). The CDR3 nucleotides read TGTGCCAGTACTCCCCAGGGCGCGAACACCGGGGAGCTGTTTTTT. Its translation: CASTPQGANTGELFF.

The chain is built from TRBV5-4 and TRBJ2-3; 7 bases line up with TRBD1. This CDR3 is 12 amino acids long. Germline CDR1 and CDR2: SGHNT and YYREEE (reference sequence). V trimming: 2 bases; J trimming: 6 bases; junction bases outside the gene matches: 0. CDR3 loop: CASSLQGDTQYF. The CDR3 DNA follows: TGTGCCAGCAGCTTACAGGGGGATACGCAGTATTTT.

The genes are TRBV28 and TRBJ2-3; 10 bases map to TRBD1. J lost 12 bases, V lost 4 bases, and 13 bases had no gene match. From germline, CDR1 is MDHEN and CDR2 SYDVKM. The CDR3 runs 15 residues. The CDR3 DNA reads TGTGCCAGCAGTTGGACAGGGGGAGCTTTAAGGTCACAGTATTTT. Protein sequence: CASSWTGGALRSQYF.

By sample fraction, this clone is medium-sized (0.01 to 0.1%). The V and J genes are TRBV27 and TRBJ1-5; D possibly corresponds to TRBD1 (5 bases). Germline lookup yields CDR1 MNHEY and CDR2 SMNVEV (reference sequence). This CDR3 region has 16 residues. The ends were cut back, 0 bases at V and 6 bases at J, with 15 bases in the middle. CDR3 amino acids: CASSLSFGGRRQPQHF. DNA for the CDR3: TGTGCCAGCAGTTTATCGTTTGGGGGTAGGCGTCAGCCCCAGCATTTT.

The chain links TRBV5-6 to TRBJ2-5, with a tentative D call TRBD2 (6 bases). There are 13 residues in the CDR3. The V end lost 4 bases, the J end lost 5 bases, and 12 bases lay between the germline ends. The germline V gene has CDR1 SGHDT and CDR2 YYEEEE. CDR3 DNA: TGTGCCAGCAGCCTCCGGGACTCCGAGACCCAGTACTTC. Residues: CASSLRDSETQYF.